This entry describes one T cell receptor beta chain. This entry comes from a study of T-cell memory formation after mild COVID-19. One entry per CDR3 protein results from TCRdb running MiXCR on the 5' RACE reads. Altogether 92,000 or so distinct CDR3 sequences are present, about 15% being singletons, with the ten largest covering about 43%. The CDR3 covers 13 residues. CDR1 and CDR2 (germline): PRHDT, FYEKMQ (reference sequence). Trimming shortened V by 5 bases and J by 0 bases, and 7 bases separated the two germline ends. This receptor was obtained from a man aged 18 to 29 who had mild COVID-19 (a few samples of this study predate the infection). Cell type and time point are not known. The sequenced sample consisted of PBMCs or a T cell subset sorted from them (not recorded which). V and J are TRBV13 and TRBJ2-5; D unclear. The DNA of the CDR3 is TGTGCCAGCAGCCGTGCGGACCAAGAGACCCAGTACTTC. Translation: CASSRADQETQYF.